What follows describes a single T cell receptor beta chain. Its target antigen remains unknown. Per-base qualities were not stored, and no clone one base away is much larger. The data derive from a study of shared clonotypes between healthy human individuals (dated by TCRdb to 2020 to 2022). About the full investigation: A few men and two women, aged 18 to 49 years, made up the cohort. Per donor, three plates each were used for CD4 naive and CD4 memory, two for CD8 naive, and one for CD8 memory. Blood TCR repertoires of four to six healthy adults were deeply sequenced to estimate repertoire size and the extent of clonotype sharing between individuals. Different laboratories and diverse techniques were used to prepare libraries and sequence TCR repertoires, to increase sequencing depth and limit assay-specific biases. Leukapheresis yielded between about 0.94 and 8.9 billion PBMCs per donor. The study at large found these results: Sharing across four donors was observed for approximately 5% of naive CD4, around 3.5% of naive CD8, roughly 2.4% of memory CD4, and around 0.4% of memory CD8 clonotypes. Based on pairwise subsampling, the degree of clonotype sharing among donors was expected to be affected by sequencing depth. Because the study included only a small number of donors, the genetic and exposure-history diversity represented was limited. Estimated clonotype richness was generally larger for naive than for memory subsets. Rarefaction of sorted-subset datasets indicated incomplete sequencing despite the large sequencing depth. Compared with non-shared clonotypes, the clonotypes found in all four sorted-subset donors had higher generation probabilities. Only blood was sampled, and tissue TCR repertoires likely differ from those in blood.

For the CD8 naive samples, CD45RO-negative cells were positively selected for CCR7, yielding a CD45RA+CCR7+ population from which TemRA cells were excluded. The donors were healthy, HIV-negative adults with no recently reported acute infections or vaccinations. All donors were Caucasian adults living in Nashville, Tennessee, USA. Blood was obtained by leukapheresis, after which PBMCs were separated by Ficoll-Histopaque density gradient centrifugation and cryopreserved in liquid nitrogen vapor phase. Analytical flow cytometry was used to check the purity and quantity of each magnetically sorted T cell population. Genomic DNA was isolated from every sorted fraction and measured by UV absorbance on a Nanodrop 2000c. TCR CDR3 regions were amplified from genomic DNA by multiplex PCR using the deep immunoSEQ assay. Extracted genomic DNA from each cell subset was spread evenly across all wells of several immunoSEQ 96-well plates, with each plate serving as a replicate. Each replicate PCR for sorted subsets received roughly 200 ng genomic DNA, equal to tens of thousands of T cell genomes. The purified libraries were quantified using a Qubit 3.0 fluorometer, sized with a Bioanalyzer 2100, and then quantified again using the KAPA Library Quantification kit. A separate single-read 150-cycle Illumina NextSeq 550 flow cell was used to sequence each immunoSEQ 96-well plate. The published analysis was carried out like this. Because the immunoSEQ output held only junctional sequences and lacked quality scores, the filtering could not match the filtering applied to full-length reads. Sequences were annotated with PyIR, a Python wrapper for IgBLAST v1.9, using IMGT germline references to assign V/J genes and CDR3. Reads were removed for weak V/J assignments (E-value above 1e-6), missing CDR3, stop codons, out-of-frame junctions, or ambiguous translated residues. V3J clonotypes were defined by identical inferred V gene, J gene, and CDR3 amino acid sequence. The percentage overlap between two repertoires was calculated by dividing the number of shared unique clonotypes by the size of the smaller repertoire. Three approaches were used to assess repertoire richness: RTK rarefaction, the Chao1 estimator, and Recon v2.1 estimates of unobserved clonotypes. Generation probabilities were computed with OLGA for all TCRbeta clonotypes obtained by the gDNA method from several donors. TCRdb took this table from immuneACCESS and kept in-frame rearrangements with V and J called. Such tables lack part of the clones; where checked against another copy, unresolved V genes explain under half of the gap, and the rest is unexplained. Clone size and the V and J calls come from that table; the DNA yielded D and trimming. Present in this sample are about 2 million clones, about 95% of which were seen just once. The ten largest clones take up under 1.5% of the sample.

Sequencing input: naive CD8+ T cells sorted from blood. This specimen's cell subset or site label, per the study, means: CD45RA+CCR7+. The receptor was isolated from a man younger than 35 in good health.

The bases read TGTGCCAGCAGCGCCAGCGACTACGAGCAGTACTTC. Translated, it gives CASSASDYEQYF. This receptor chain uses TRBV7-9 and TRBJ2-7; the D segment cannot be called with confidence. At the junction V is shortened by 5 bases and J by 3 bases, with 8 bases in between. The germline V gene (reference sequence) gives CDR1 as SEHNR and CDR2 as FQNEAQ. Counted from cysteine to phenylalanine, this CDR3 has 12 amino acids. Only the CDR3 portion is preserved as DNA: 36 bases, with reading frame beginning at the first base. This CDR3, with the reference TRBV7-9 and TRBJ2-7 proteins standing in past its ends, gives the full variable domain DTGVSQNPRHKITKRGQNVTFRCDPISEHNRLYWYRQTLGQGPEFLTYFQNEAQLEKSRLLSDRFSAERPKGSFSTLEIQRTEQGDSAMYLCASSASDYEQYFGPGTRLTVT.